Following are 9 T cell receptor beta chains from one sample sequenced in a study of blood T cell repertoires in COVID-19. Clones were sequenced by immunoSEQ multiplex PCR, and TCRdb holds only the in-frame ones, with some missing. The profile shows a few hundred thousand clones, around four fifths of them singletons. The sequenced sample was peripheral blood. These TCRs come from a woman in her fifties or sixties with active or convalescent COVID-19.

The J gene is TRBJ1-1, the V gene TRBV19; the D is unclear. This CDR3 has 14 amino acids. Trimming cost V 5 bases and J 2 bases, with 12 bases left between them. Germline V gene data show CDR1 as LNHDA and CDR2 as SQIVND (reference sequence). The CDR3 reads CASSGYGGNTEAFF. CDR3 coding DNA: TGTGCCAGTAGTGGTTATGGAGGAAACACTGAAGCTTTCTTT. Combining the CDR3 with reference TRBV19 and TRBJ1-1 gives the whole variable domain DGGITQSPKYLFRKEGQNVTLSCEQNLNHDAMYWYRQDPGQGLRLIYYSQIVNDFQKGDIAEGYSVSREKKESFPLTVTSAQKNPTAFYLCASSGYGGNTEAFFGQGTRLTVV.

A few counts support this clone. V usage is TRBV14 and J usage is TRBJ2-3; 7 bases agree with TRBD2. Germline values: CDR1 SGHDN, CDR2 FVKESK. CDR3 length: 16 residues. The V and J ends lost 2 bases and 6 bases, in that order; junction bases with no gene match: 11. This CDR3 reads CASSQNLAEAGDTQYF. Here the CDR3 DNA reads TGTGCCAGCAGCCAAAATCTAGCGGAGGCTGGCGATACGCAGTATTTT.

The chain has TRBV28 and TRBJ1-3; D call uncertain. The CDR3 has 14 residues. Trimming cost V 6 bases and J 0 bases, with 9 bases left between them. The germline CDR1 and CDR2 sequences are MDHEN and SYDVKM. The CDR3 here is CASRGSISGNTIYF. As DNA, the CDR3 is TGTGCCAGCAGAGGGAGTATCTCTGGAAACACCATATATTTT.

This clone was counted a few times. This rearrangement joins TRBV28 to TRBJ1-4; 11 bases match TRBD1. Germline V gene data show CDR1 as MDHEN and CDR2 as SYDVKM. The CDR3 runs to 16 residues. The V segment lost 3 bases and the J segment 7 bases; nucleotides outside the gene matches: 7. In nucleotides, the CDR3 is TGTGCCAGCAGTTTTGGACAGGGGGCGCAGAGTGAAAAACTGTTTTTT. It encodes CASSFGQGAQSEKLFF.

The chain recombines TRBV6-5 with TRBJ2-5, with D hard to call. The ends were cut back, 3 bases at V and 1 base at J, with 6 bases in the middle. Germline values: CDR1 MNHEY, CDR2 SVGAGI. The CDR3 spans 13 residues. In DNA, the CDR3 is TGTGCCAGCAGTTATTTCGGCCAAGAGACCCAGTACTTC. Protein: CASSYFGQETQYF.

This chain connects TRBV18 to TRBJ1-1, with D possibly TRBD1 on 5 matching bases. Per the germline V gene, CDR1 is KGHSH and CDR2 is LQKENI. The V gene lost 3 bases and the J gene lost 2 bases, with 10 bases spanning the gap. The CDR3 has 14 amino acids. As DNA, the CDR3 is TGTGCCAGCTCACCCGACAGAAAAAACACTGAAGCTTTCTTT. This encodes CASSPDRKNTEAFF. Combining the CDR3 with reference TRBV18 and TRBJ1-1 gives the whole variable domain NAGVMQNPRHLVRRRGQEARLRCSPMKGHSHVYWYRQLPEEGLKFMVYLQKENIIDESGMPKERFSAEFPKEGPSILRIQQVVRGDSAAYFCASSPDRKNTEAFFGQGTRLTVV.

The CDR3 loop reads CASSWDRGNTIYF. CDR3 in DNA: TGCGCCAGCAGCTGGGACAGGGGAAACACCATATATTTT. The rearrangement joins TRBV5-1 to TRBJ1-3; 8 bases align to TRBD1. J lost 4 bases, V lost 3 bases, and 0 bases had no gene match. The CDR3 length is 13 residues. Germline loops: CDR1 SGHRS, CDR2 YFSETQ.

The table lists this clone with a few counts. This sequence joins TRBV6-1 and TRBJ1-2; D remains ambiguous. Germline-derived CDR1 and CDR2 are MNHNS and SASEGT. Trimming left V 1 base short and J 2 bases short, with 11 bases between. The CDR3 runs 15 residues. The CDR3 protein is CASSEEAGLNYGYTF. Here the CDR3 DNA reads TGTGCCAGCAGTGAAGAGGCAGGTTTAAACTATGGCTACACCTTC.

The chain links TRBV2 to TRBJ2-5; D call uncertain. The CDR3 is 15 residues long. Trimming shortened V by 2 bases and J by 7 bases, and 17 bases separated the two germline ends. The germline CDR1 and CDR2 sequences are SNHLY and FYNNEI. CDR3 residues: CASSEIESPPGTQYF. CDR3 sequence (DNA): TGTGCCAGCAGTGAAATTGAATCTCCCCCGGGGACCCAGTACTTC.